This T cell receptor beta chain emerged from a study of T cells in localized non-small cell lung cancer. Study conclusions and caveats: Among the top 100 tumor clones, a median about 58 appeared in adjacent lung. Because sequencing included only one region (of the tumor), heterogeneity remains possible.

Trimming cost V 2 bases and J 4 bases, with 9 bases left between them. The length of the CDR3 is 14 residues. Germline V gene sequence: CDR1 LNHDA, CDR2 SQIVND (reference sequence). In the case of this clone: The antigen remains unidentified.

The table came from immunoSEQ multiplex PCR; TCRdb's copy has only in-frame clones and leaves some out. This sample has tens of thousands of clones, with approximately 86% found just once. This clonotype was obtained from an older male donor with stage I lung adenocarcinoma. V is TRBV19 and J is TRBJ1-5, with D unresolved. The sequenced sample was peripheral blood, obtained before any cancer treatment. The DNA of the CDR3 is TGTGCCAGTAGTATACTTGACATAAATCAGCCCCAGCATTTT. It codes for CASSILDINQPQHF.